The 5 T cell receptor beta chains below all came from one sample that was sequenced in a study of radiation and T cells in renal cell carcinoma (TCRdb year 2020). Library construction relied on the immunoSEQ multiplex PCR assay. The table comes from immuneACCESS by way of TCRdb, which keeps in-frame sequences with V and J called. Part of the clones is missing from these tables; in studies checked, under half for an unresolved V gene and the rest for unknown reasons. The table for this sample lists some 140,000 clones; 70% to 90% of them were counted only once. The leading ten clones occupy around 12% of the sample. The time point label corresponds to: baseline pretreatment blood. Read against the paper, the sample's treatment or condition label means: 15 Gy SBRT to primary tumor, nephrectomy 4 weeks later. The sample in question was blood, obtained from a patient whose treatment included radiotherapy and nephrectomy. The receptors shown here come from a woman between 50 and 59 years old with renal cell carcinoma.

The rearrangement joins TRBV15 to TRBJ2-7, with D perhaps TRBD2 (5 bases). V lost 0 bases, J lost 0 bases, and 9 bases lay in between. This CDR3 contains 15 residues. Germline V lookup: CDR1 LNHNV, CDR2 YYDKDF (reference sequence). CDR3 in amino acids: CATSRDVGNSYEQYF. CDR3 DNA: TGTGCCACCAGCAGAGATGTCGGGAACTCCTACGAGCAGTACTTC.

This chain connects TRBV13 to TRBJ2-1; 10 bases map to TRBD2. The CDR3 covers 18 residues. Germline CDR1 and CDR2: PRHDT and FYEKMQ (reference sequence). The V gene end was trimmed by 6 bases and the J gene end by 8 bases; junction bases not matched to a gene: 19. The chain's CDR3 is CASSYFGAGGIIGHEQFF. The CDR3 DNA is TGTGCCAGCAGTTACTTTGGAGCGGGGGGGATAATCGGTCATGAGCAGTTCTTC.

V usage is TRBV19 and J usage is TRBJ2-2; 9 bases fit TRBD1. CDR3 length: 18 amino acids. The junction had 15 bases not matched to a gene; V was cut back by 5 bases and J by 5 bases. Germline lookup yields CDR1 LNHDA and CDR2 SQIVND (reference sequence). The CDR3, as DNA: TGTGCCAGTAGTTCGCCGGGACAGGGCCCTAGAGGGACCGGGGAGCTGTTTTTT. Its translation: CASSSPGQGPRGTGELFF. The full variable domain, rest sourced from reference TRBV19 and TRBJ2-2, is DGGITQSPKYLFRKEGQNVTLSCEQNLNHDAMYWYRQDPGQGLRLIYYSQIVNDFQKGDIAEGYSVSREKKESFPLTVTSAQKNPTAFYLCASSSPGQGPRGTGELFFGEGSRLTVL.

The chain carries TRBV14 and TRBJ2-7, with no clear D. Germline assignment: CDR1 SGHDN and CDR2 FVKESK. The CDR3 runs 13 residues. Deletions cut 5 bases from V and 6 bases from J, with 14 bases between. The CDR3 protein is CASSISPRSEQYF. The CDR3 nucleotides read TGTGCCAGCAGCATCTCTCCTAGGAGCGAGCAGTACTTC.

V gene TRBV6-5 combines with J gene TRBJ1-5; D is possibly TRBD1 (5 bases). The CDR3 totals 12 residues. Trimming stripped 6 bases from V and 6 bases from J, with 9 bases between. Germline V gene data show CDR1 as MNHEY and CDR2 as SVGAGI. CDR3 DNA: TGTGCCAGCAGCCTAGACAGTCAGCCCCAGCATTTT. This gives the protein CASSLDSQPQHF.